These T cell receptor beta chains were read from a single sample in a study of T cell responses to AZD1222 COVID-19 vaccine. The protocol was immunoSEQ multiplex PCR, while the TCRdb copy is restricted to in-frame clones and leaves out a portion. The data show 110,000 or so clones, 85% to 90% seen once. This sample comprised peripheral blood, obtained 28 days after the second AZD1222 dose. The origin of the receptors is an adult who received the AZD1222 COVID-19 vaccine. Both conserved end residues are part of each CDR3. The D gene is left open where the match is weak. Only part of the rows carry a size: once, few, many, or a class if the clone is expanded.

>TRBJ2-1|NA|TRBD2|TRBV3-1/TRBV3-2
TGTGCCAGCAGCCAAGGACTAGCGGGAAACAATGAGCAGTTCTTC
CASSQGLAGNNEQFF
>TRBJ2-7|NA|NA|TRBV6-5
TGTGCCAGCAGTTACTCGAGGCGGGGTTACGTCTACGAGCAGTACTTC
CASSYSRRGYVYEQYF
>TRBJ1-3|once|NA|TRBV11-3
TGTGCCAGCAGCTTAGGGGGGACATCGTCTGGAAACACCATATATTTT
CASSLGGTSSGNTIYF
>TRBJ2-2|NA|TRBD2|TRBV5-4
TGTGCCAGCAGTGGACTAGGACTGACCGGGGAGCTGTTTTTT
CASSGLGLTGELFF
>TRBJ2-1|NA|NA|TRBV7-3
TGTGCCAGCAGCTTAGGGAACAATGAGCAGTTCTTC
CASSLGNNEQFF
>TRBJ1-5|once|TRBD1|TRBV5-6
TGTGCCAGCAGCCCAACCTGGGACAGAGGCAATCAGCCCCAGCATTTT
CASSPTWDRGNQPQHF
>TRBJ1-1|NA|TRBD1|TRBV5-4
TGTGCCAGCAGCATCGGGACAGGGGTCGGGAACACTGAAGCTTTCTTT
CASSIGTGVGNTEAFF
>TRBJ1-5|NA|TRBD1|TRBV7-9
TGTGCCAGCAGCCCGGGAGACAGGGTTCAGCCCCAGCATTTT
CASSPGDRVQPQHF
>TRBJ1-2|NA|NA|TRBV5-4
TGTGCCAGCAGCTTGGAGTTCAGGGAGGACTATGGCTACACCTTC
CASSLEFREDYGYTF
>TRBJ2-3|NA|NA|TRBV20-1
TGCAGTGCGTTCACGAATACGCAGTATTTT
CSAFTNTQYF
>TRBJ2-1|NA|NA|TRBV7-9
TGTGCCAGCAGCTTAGACAATGAGCAGTTCTTC
CASSLDNEQFF
>TRBJ1-5|NA|NA|TRBV19
TGTGCCAGTATGGTGACACCATTTAGCAATCAGCCCCAGCATTTT
CASMVTPFSNQPQHF
>TRBJ1-4|NA|NA|TRBV15
TGTGCCACCAGCAGAGAAGTCTGGGGTGCCGAAAAACTGTTTTTT
CATSREVWGAEKLFF
>TRBJ2-2|NA|NA|TRBV10-3
TGTGCCATCAGTGAGTCGAGTTCTGTGAACACCGGGGAGCTGTTTTTT
CAISESSSVNTGELFF
>TRBJ2-1|NA|NA|TRBV3-1/TRBV3-2
TGTGCCAGCAGCCAAAGTGCTCGTCGAAATGAGCAGTTCTTC
CASSQSARRNEQFF
>TRBJ1-1|NA|NA|TRBV7-2
TGTGCCAGCAGCTTGACACCGAATAAGAACACTGAAGCTTTCTTT
CASSLTPNKNTEAFF
>TRBJ1-2|few|TRBD1|TRBV27
TGTGCCAGCAGTCCTGGACAGGGAAGCGGCCTTAACTATGGCTACACCTTC
CASSPGQGSGLNYGYTF
>TRBJ2-2|NA|TRBD1|TRBV6-4
TGTGCCAGCAGTGACTCACTAGGGACAGGGACCGGGGAGCTGTTTTTT
CASSDSLGTGTGELFF
>TRBJ1-1|NA|NA|TRBV25-1
TGTGCCAGCAGTCTACAGGATGAAGCTTTCTTT
CASSLQDEAFF
>TRBJ1-5|once|TRBD1|TRBV15
TGTGCCACCAGCAGAGAGGACAGGGCGGACAATCAGCCCCAGCATTTT
CATSREDRADNQPQHF
>TRBJ1-2|NA|NA|TRBV11-2
TGTGCCAGCAGCTTAGCTCCGACGACTAACTATGGCTACACCTTC
CASSLAPTTNYGYTF
>TRBJ2-3|NA|TRBD2|TRBV19
TGTGCCAGTACCTCTCTGGCGGGAGTAGATACGCAGTATTTT
CASTSLAGVDTQYF
>TRBJ1-3|NA|TRBD1|TRBV18
TGTGCCAGCTCACGCGCCCCGGGACAGGGGATCTCTGGAAACACCATATATTTT
CASSRAPGQGISGNTIYF
>TRBJ1-3|NA|TRBD1|TRBV7-8
TGTGCCAGCAGCCTGGGACAGCCACCTGGAAACACCATATATTTT
CASSLGQPPGNTIYF
>TRBJ2-3|NA|NA|TRBV2
TGTGCCAGCATTGGGGGCGGGAGTGATACGCAGTATTTT
CASIGGGSDTQYF
>TRBJ1-3|NA|NA|TRBV7-7
TGTGCTAGCGCTAAGGGGTCAGGGCTTGGAAACACCATATATTTT
CASAKGSGLGNTIYF
>TRBJ1-3|NA|NA|TRBV5-5
TGTGCCAGCAGCCAGTCCTCTGGAAACACCATATATTTT
CASSQSSGNTIYF
>TRBJ2-1|NA|NA|TRBV19
TGTGCCAGTAGCCTCGACAGGAGCTCCTACAATGAGCAGTTCTTC
CASSLDRSSYNEQFF
>TRBJ2-1|NA|NA|TRBV6-5
TGTGCCAGCAGGACCCCCAATGAGCAGTTCTTC
CASRTPNEQFF
>TRBJ1-5|NA|TRBD1|TRBV6-5
TGTGCCAGTACGGCGGGTCAGGGGGCTAATCAGCCCCAGCATTTT
CASTAGQGANQPQHF
>TRBJ2-2|NA|NA|TRBV30
TGTGCCTGGAAGGGTGTCAGTAACACCGGGGAGCTGTTTTTT
CAWKGVSNTGELFF
>TRBJ1-1|NA|NA|TRBV9
TGTGCCAGCAGCGTAGGTCCAACGGGGGAGGAAGCTTTCTTT
CASSVGPTGEEAFF
>TRBJ2-7|NA|TRBD1|TRBV4-1
TGCGCCAGCAGTTCCAATGTTCCGGGACAGGGGGCCTACGAGCAGTACTTC
CASSSNVPGQGAYEQYF
>TRBJ1-6|NA|TRBD1|TRBV4-3
TGCGCCAGCAGCCAAGCATTCGGACAGGGGACTTCACCCCTCCACTTT
CASSQAFGQGTSPLHF
>TRBJ2-5|NA|NA|TRBV5-6
TGTGCCAGCAGCCCCGGCCGGCAGACCCAGTACTTC
CASSPGRQTQYF
>TRBJ2-7|NA|NA|TRBV4-3
TGCGCCAGCAGCCAAACCGAGAGCTCCTACGAGCAGTACTTC
CASSQTESSYEQYF
>TRBJ1-1|NA|TRBD1|TRBV5-6
TGTGCCAGCAGCTTGGGGACAGGGGCCACTGAAGCTTTCTTT
CASSLGTGATEAFF
>TRBJ1-2|NA|TRBD1|TRBV28
TGTGCCAGCAGCGGGGGACAGCCCAGAGGCTATGGCTACACCTTC
CASSGGQPRGYGYTF
>TRBJ1-6|NA|TRBD1|TRBV19
TGTGCCAGTAGTATCTCCGCGCCCGGGACAGTCGTGAATTCACCCCTCCACTTT
CASSISAPGTVVNSPLHF
>TRBJ2-3|NA|TRBD2|TRBV4-1
TGCGCCAGCAGCCAAGAGACGACTAGCAGCACAGATACGCAGTATTTT
CASSQETTSSTDTQYF
>TRBJ2-3|NA|NA|TRBV5-4
TGTGCCAGCAGCTTAGTTCAGGCTGCGGAGTATTTT
CASSLVQAAEYF